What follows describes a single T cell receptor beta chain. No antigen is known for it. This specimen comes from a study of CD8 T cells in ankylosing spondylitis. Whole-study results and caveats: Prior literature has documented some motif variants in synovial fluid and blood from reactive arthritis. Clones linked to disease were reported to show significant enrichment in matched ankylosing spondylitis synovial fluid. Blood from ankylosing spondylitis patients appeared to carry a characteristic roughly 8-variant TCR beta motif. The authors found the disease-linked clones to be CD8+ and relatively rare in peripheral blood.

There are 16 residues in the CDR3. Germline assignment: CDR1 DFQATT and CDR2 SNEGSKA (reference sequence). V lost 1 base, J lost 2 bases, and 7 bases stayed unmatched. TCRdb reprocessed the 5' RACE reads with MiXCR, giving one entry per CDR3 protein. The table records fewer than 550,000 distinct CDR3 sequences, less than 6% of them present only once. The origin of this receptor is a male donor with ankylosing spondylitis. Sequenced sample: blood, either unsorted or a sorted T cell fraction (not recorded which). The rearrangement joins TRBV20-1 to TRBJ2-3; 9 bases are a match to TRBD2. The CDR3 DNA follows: TGCAGTGCTAGAGGGGGCGGGAGGGCCCCCACAGATACGCAGTATTTT. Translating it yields CSARGGGRAPTDTQYF.